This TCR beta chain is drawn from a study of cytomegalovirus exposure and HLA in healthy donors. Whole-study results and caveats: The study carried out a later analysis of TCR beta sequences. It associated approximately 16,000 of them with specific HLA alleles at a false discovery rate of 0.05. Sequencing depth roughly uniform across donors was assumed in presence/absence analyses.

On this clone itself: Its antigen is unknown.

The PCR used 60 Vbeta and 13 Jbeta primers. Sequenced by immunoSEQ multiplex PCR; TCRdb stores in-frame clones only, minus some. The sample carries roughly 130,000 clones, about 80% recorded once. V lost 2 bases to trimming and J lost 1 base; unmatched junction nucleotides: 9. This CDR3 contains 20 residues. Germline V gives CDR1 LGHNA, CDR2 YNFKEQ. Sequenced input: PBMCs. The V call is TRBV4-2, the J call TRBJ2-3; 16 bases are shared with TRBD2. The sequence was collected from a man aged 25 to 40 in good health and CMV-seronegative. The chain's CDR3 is CASSQTLRGLAGGGTDTQYF. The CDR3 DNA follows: TGTGCCAGCAGCCAAACCCTCCGGGGACTAGCGGGAGGGGGCACAGATACGCAGTATTTT.